This TCR beta chain was observed in a study of T cells in pancreatic ductal adenocarcinoma. Findings and caveats of the study: Blood clonality (roughly 0.067) did not differ significantly from tumor (about 0.12).

Surgery without prior neoadjuvant therapy was the treatment of the selected pancreatic ductal adenocarcinoma patients. This clone has only one observation. What it binds is unknown. Libraries were prepared by immunoSEQ multiplex PCR; TCRdb keeps only in-frame clonotypes and omits some of them. The table records roughly 8,800 clones, 60% to 80% of them present only once. V was trimmed by 3 bases and J by 6 bases, leaving 6 bases between them. The length of the CDR3 is 12 residues. Germline V gene sequence: CDR1 SGHRS, CDR2 YFSETQ. This clonotype was obtained from a human donor with pancreatic ductal adenocarcinoma. V usage is TRBV5-1 and J usage is TRBJ2-2; D possibly matches TRBD1 or TRBD2 (5 bases each). Sequenced input: pancreatic tumor tissue. CDR3 protein: CASSWGSGELFF. DNA for the CDR3: TGCGCCAGCAGCTGGGGGTCCGGGGAGCTGTTTTTT. Filled out from reference TRBV5-1 and TRBJ2-2, the complete variable domain reads KAGVTQTPRYLIKTRGQQVTLSCSPISGHRSVSWYQQTPGQGLQFLFEYFSETQRNKGNFPGRFSGRQFSNSRSEMNVSTLELGDSALYLCASSWGSGELFFGEGSRLTVL.